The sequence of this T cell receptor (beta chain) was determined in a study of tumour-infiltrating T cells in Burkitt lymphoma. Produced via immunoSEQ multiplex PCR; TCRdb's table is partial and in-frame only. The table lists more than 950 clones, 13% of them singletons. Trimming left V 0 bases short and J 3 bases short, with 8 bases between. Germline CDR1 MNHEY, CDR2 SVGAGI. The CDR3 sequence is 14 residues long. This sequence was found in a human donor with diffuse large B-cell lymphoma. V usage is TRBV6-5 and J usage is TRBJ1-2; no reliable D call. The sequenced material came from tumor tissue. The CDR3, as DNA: TGTGCCAGCAGTTACTCGAGGCAGGACTATGGCTACACCTTC. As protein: CASSYSRQDYGYTF.